The rows below give T cell receptor beta chains drawn from one sample of a study of vaccination and CD4 T cells after COVID-19. No antigen is known for these receptors. MiXCR was run by TCRdb on the PCR reads, yielding one entry per CDR3 protein. This sample has about 15,000 distinct CDR3 sequences, with more than 40% found just once. Sequenced input: cultured CD4+ T cells from blood. Receptor source: a human donor with COVID-19. The CDR3 runs from the conserved cysteine through the conserved F or W. The D gene is left open where the match is weak. Expanded clones get a size class; other rows say once, few or many, or leave the size out.

clone size	D gene	V gene	J gene	CDR3 protein	CDR3 DNA
.	.	TRBV7-2	TRBJ2-3	CASSLPGTDTQYF	TGTGCCAGCAGCTTACCGGGCACAGATACGCAGTATTTT
few	.	TRBV7-2	TRBJ2-1	CASSLTQGNEQFF	TGTGCCAGCAGCTTAACACAGGGAAATGAGCAGTTCTTC
once	TRBD1	TRBV10-2	TRBJ2-7	CASSEGWDRTYEQYF	TGCGCCAGCAGTGAGGGGTGGGACAGGACCTACGAGCAGTACTTC
.	TRBD1	TRBV19	TRBJ1-6	CASSGTGSSYNSPLHF	TGTGCCAGTAGTGGGACAGGGAGCTCCTATAATTCACCCCTCCACTTT
few	.	TRBV30	TRBJ1-2	CAWSARDLGYTF	TGTGCCTGGAGTGCCAGGGACCTTGGCTACACCTTC
.	.	TRBV2	TRBJ2-5	CASSEPETQYF	TGTGCCAGCAGTGAACCAGAGACCCAGTACTTC
.	TRBD1	TRBV6-4	TRBJ1-2	CASSDSAGQRGYTF	TGTGCCAGCAGTGACTCCGCGGGACAGCGTGGCTACACCTTC
.	.	TRBV5-1	TRBJ1-2	CASSSDSGSNYGYTF	TGCGCCAGCAGCTCAGACAGCGGTTCGAACTATGGCTACACCTTC
few	TRBD1	TRBV30	TRBJ1-2	CAWSPSGQGNYGYTF	TGTGCCTGGAGCCCCTCCGGACAGGGCAACTATGGCTACACCTTC
few	.	TRBV20-1	TRBJ1-6	CSASIGSDNSPLHF	TGCAGTGCTAGTATTGGGTCGGATAATTCACCCCTCCACTTT
few	.	TRBV11-3	TRBJ2-3	CASSPGRTDTQYF	TGTGCCAGCAGCCCCGGACGCACAGATACGCAGTATTTT
.	.	TRBV20-1	TRBJ2-5	CSARVPGPEETQYF	TGCAGTGCTAGAGTTCCGGGACCTGAAGAGACCCAGTACTTC
.	.	TRBV12-3/TRBV12-4	TRBJ2-7	CASSNRDGTYEQYF	TGTGCCAGCAGTAACCGGGACGGCACCTACGAGCAGTACTTC
.	TRBD1	TRBV20-1	TRBJ1-4	CSAISGTGDEKLFF	TGCAGTGCAATATCCGGGACAGGGGACGAAAAACTGTTTTTT
.	.	TRBV7-9	TRBJ2-1	CASKKDGYNEQFF	TGTGCCAGCAAGAAGGACGGGTACAATGAGCAGTTCTTC
.	.	TRBV2	TRBJ1-6	CASSERPSGGGNSPLHF	TGTGCCAGCAGTGAAAGGCCCTCGGGCGGGGGTAATTCACCCCTCCACTTT
.	.	TRBV30	TRBJ1-5	CAWCANNNQPQHF	TGTGCCTGGTGTGCCAATAACAATCAGCCCCAGCATTTT
.	.	TRBV18	TRBJ2-5	CASSPPAWETQYF	TGTGCCAGCTCACCACCGGCGTGGGAGACCCAGTACTTC